A single sample gave rise to the 25 T cell receptor beta chains below, sequenced in a study of monozygotic twins with inflammatory bowel disease. TCRdb re-called the 5' RACE reads and shows each CDR3 protein once, DNA omitted. This listing includes about 330,000 distinct CDR3 sequences. What was sequenced was blood. The source of these receptors is a human donor with ulcerative colitis or Crohn's disease, or a healthy co-twin of an affected twin (not recorded which).

This sequence joins TRBV4-1 and TRBJ2-5; TCRdb proposes TRBD2, but this gene call is untestable without DNA. The germline gives CDR1 MGHRA, CDR2 YSYEKL. The CDR3 extends over 16 amino acids. CDR3 sequence: CASSQEAGGTQETQYF.

This chain uses TRBV5-5 with TRBJ2-5; TCRdb's D call of TRBD2 is untestable without DNA. CDR1 is SGHKS, CDR2 YYEKEE, per germline (reference sequence). This CDR3 contains 17 residues. The CDR3 loop reads CASSFLRLAGGGETQYF.

V is TRBV28 and J is TRBJ2-7; as DNA is missing, the TRBD1 call by TCRdb cannot be tested. The CDR3 contains 14 residues. Germline CDR1 and CDR2: MDHEN and SYDVKM. CDR3 sequence reads: CASSETGPSYEQYF.

The chain employs TRBV20-1 and TRBJ2-2. Germline CDR1 and CDR2: DFQATT and SNEGSKA (reference sequence). This CDR3 comprises 13 residues. CDR3: CSARDLHRGELFF.

The chain joins TRBV6-2 or TRBV6-3 to TRBJ1-5; TCRdb gives TRBD1 as the D gene, but with no DNA this cannot be confirmed. Germline CDR1 MNHEY, CDR2 SVGEGT. There are 14 residues in the CDR3. CDR3 in amino acids: CASSYVTGWQPQHF.

V usage is TRBV19 and J usage is TRBJ2-1. The CDR3 loop spans 14 amino acids. The germline gives CDR1 LNHDA, CDR2 SQIVND (reference sequence). Here the CDR3 reads CASSIVATYNEQFF.

The J gene is TRBJ2-7, the V gene TRBV19; TCRdb indicates TRBD1, and absent DNA this call remains unverified. This CDR3 contains 17 residues. The germline gives CDR1 LNHDA, CDR2 SQIVND (reference sequence). This CDR3 reads CASSTGTGGSVYYEQYF.

The chain has TRBV29-1 and TRBJ2-1; the D gene TCRdb calls, TRBD2, cannot be checked with no DNA. Germline V gene data show CDR1 as SQVTM and CDR2 as ANQGSEA. This CDR3 is built from 15 residues. This CDR3 reads CSVATLAGGRNEQFF.

The chain is built from TRBV7-2 and TRBJ1-2. This CDR3 region has 17 residues. CDR1 and CDR2 from the germline V gene are SGHTA and FQGNSA. CDR3 sequence: CASSPTLGSGFNYGYTF.

This chain connects TRBV4-1 to TRBJ2-7. This CDR3 has 16 amino acids. The germline CDR1 and CDR2 sequences are MGHRA and YSYEKL. The CDR3 loop reads CASSQDGFRDSYEQYF.

The gene calls are TRBV5-1 and TRBJ1-1; TCRdb names TRBD1, which stays unverified in the absence of DNA. Germline V gene sequence: CDR1 SGHRS, CDR2 YFSETQ. The CDR3 is made up of 15 amino acids. The CDR3 loop reads CASSPRGQPNTEAFF.

The gene calls are TRBV30 and TRBJ2-1; TCRdb indicates TRBD2, and absent DNA this call remains unverified. The CDR3 covers 15 residues. Germline V gene lookup returns CDR1 GTSNPN and CDR2 SVGIG (reference sequence). CDR3 protein: CAWSDPRLALNEQFF. The whole variable domain, filled in from reference TRBV30 and TRBJ2-1, reads SQTIHQWPATLVQPVGSPLSLECTVEGTSNPNLYWYRQAAGRGLQLLFYSVGIGQISSEVPQNLSASRPQDRQFILSSKKLLLSDSGFYLCAWSDPRLALNEQFFGPGTRLTVL.

V gene TRBV19 combines with J gene TRBJ2-7. CDR3 length: 12 amino acids. Germline CDR1 and CDR2: LNHDA and SQIVND (reference sequence). The CDR3 region is CASSTEYYEQYF.

The chain carries TRBV7-2 and TRBJ2-1. The V gene's germline CDR1 is SGHTA and CDR2 FQGNSA. The length of the CDR3 is 12 residues. CDR3 protein: CASSLAWTDQFF.

The chain recombines TRBV20-1 with TRBJ2-1; the D call from TCRdb, TRBD1, cannot be confirmed without DNA. Germline V gives CDR1 DFQATT, CDR2 SNEGSKA (reference sequence). CDR3 length: 14 residues. The CDR3 reads CSASSQGEGNEQFF.

This chain connects TRBV7-2 to TRBJ1-3. Germline loops: CDR1 SGHTA, CDR2 FQGNSA. The CDR3 extends over 15 amino acids. The CDR3: CASSFPTGPGNTIYF.

This chain uses TRBV12-3 or TRBV12-4 with TRBJ2-5; with no DNA, the TCRdb D assignment of TRBD2 cannot be verified. The CDR3 loop spans 14 amino acids. CDR3: CASSLSTSGETQYF.

The rearrangement uses TRBV10-2 and TRBJ1-5. CDR1 and CDR2 from the germline V gene are WSHSY and SAAADI. The CDR3 is 15 residues long. The chain's CDR3 is CASSDRGISNQPQHF.

V gene TRBV11-2 combines with J gene TRBJ2-2; the D call of TRBD2 rests on TCRdb alone, since no DNA is present to check it. This CDR3 contains 18 residues. Per germline, CDR1 SGHAT and CDR2 FQNNGV. The CDR3 spells CASSFTSGGSVDTGELFF.

The chain is built from TRBV4-1 and TRBJ2-7. Germline V gene sequence: CDR1 MGHRA, CDR2 YSYEKL. The CDR3 has 14 residues. CDR3 sequence: CASSQNQWSYEQYF.

The chain employs TRBV12-3 or TRBV12-4 and TRBJ1-4. The length of the CDR3 is 11 residues. The CDR3 sequence: CASSFREKLFF.

The chain uses TRBV24-1 and TRBJ1-5; the TCRdb D gene call, TRBD1, has no DNA to confirm it. The CDR3 contains 14 residues. Germline lookup yields CDR1 KGHDR and CDR2 SFDVKD. CDR3 sequence: CATNGDSGDQPQHF.

The V call is TRBV3-1, the J call TRBJ2-2; the TCRdb D gene call, TRBD1, has no DNA to confirm it. This CDR3 spans 15 amino acids. Germline assignment: CDR1 LGHDT and CDR2 YNNKEL (reference sequence). The CDR3 region is CASRRGTTNTGELFF.

This sequence joins TRBV7-7 and TRBJ2-1; TCRdb selects TRBD2, and the lack of DNA leaves this call unchecked. Germline CDR1 SSHAT, CDR2 FNYEAQ (reference sequence). The CDR3 spans 15 residues. This chain's CDR3 is CASSFGAGGGNEQFF.

The chain combines TRBV2 with TRBJ1-5; as DNA is missing, the TRBD1 call by TCRdb cannot be tested. The CDR3 contains 17 residues. The germline V gene has CDR1 SNHLY and CDR2 FYNNEI. The CDR3 here is CASSEWAGAWSNQPQHF. The complete variable domain, with remaining parts taken from reference TRBV2 and TRBJ1-5, reads EPEVTQTPSHQVTQMGQEVILRCVPISNHLYFYWYRQILGQKVEFLVSFYNNEISEKSEIFDDQFSVERPDGSNFTLKIRSTKLEDSAMYFCASSEWAGAWSNQPQHFGDGTRLSIL.